The present entry profiles one T cell receptor beta chain with its context. MiXCR, run by TCRdb on the 5' RACE reads, gives a single entry per CDR3 protein. The sample holds 81,000 or so distinct CDR3 sequences, roughly 8% seen once. This entry is derived from a study of human T cells and chemical hapten exposure. Whole blood, unfractionated, served as the material for total RNA extraction. The CDR3 contains 14 residues. Germline trimming cut 5 bases from V and 8 bases from J; bases unmatched to any gene: 7. Germline V gene data show CDR1 as SSHAT and CDR2 as FNYEAQ (reference sequence). This sequence originates from a male donor in good health. The V gene is TRBV7-7, the J gene TRBJ2-1, with 9 positions matching TRBD1. The CDR3 loop is CASSLGTGFDEQFF. CDR3 bases: TGTGCCAGCAGCCTTGGGACAGGGTTCGATGAGCAGTTCTTC.